There are a few counts of the clone carrying this T cell receptor beta chain. Germline CDR1 and CDR2: SQVTM and ANQGSEA. This CDR3 is built from 13 residues. With 2 bases clipped from V and 5 bases from J, the junction kept 2 bases outside the gene matches. This entry is derived from a study of blood T cells in healthy people across ages. A second PCR of about 6 to 12 cycles used a sample-barcoded 5' primer and a J-beta primer mix. From the 5' RACE reads, TCRdb called clonotypes with MiXCR, one entry per CDR3 protein. The sample lists about 970,000 distinct CDR3 sequences; just over 50% were seen once.

Sequences were obtained from blood. The TCR sequence derives from a woman aged 55-69 years in good health. This chain joins TRBV29-1 and TRBJ2-5; 10 bases agree with TRBD1. Written as DNA, the CDR3 is TGCAGCGTTGAAAAGGACAGGGGGGAGACCCAGTACTTC. Its protein is CSVEKDRGETQYF.